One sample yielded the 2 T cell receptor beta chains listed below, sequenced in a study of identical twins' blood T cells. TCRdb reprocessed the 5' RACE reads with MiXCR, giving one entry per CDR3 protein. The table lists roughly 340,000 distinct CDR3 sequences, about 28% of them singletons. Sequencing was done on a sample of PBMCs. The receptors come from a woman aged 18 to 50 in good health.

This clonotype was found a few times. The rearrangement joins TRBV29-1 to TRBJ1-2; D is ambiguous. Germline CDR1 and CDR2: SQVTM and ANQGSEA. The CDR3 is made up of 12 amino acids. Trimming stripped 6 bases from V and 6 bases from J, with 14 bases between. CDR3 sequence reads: CSVENQSDGYTF. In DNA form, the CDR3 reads TGCAGCGTGGAGAACCAAAGTGATGGCTACACCTTC.

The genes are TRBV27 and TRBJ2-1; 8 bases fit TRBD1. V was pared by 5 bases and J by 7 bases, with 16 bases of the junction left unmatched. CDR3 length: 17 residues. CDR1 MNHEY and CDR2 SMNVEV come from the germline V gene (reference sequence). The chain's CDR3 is CASSVRTGQYIVNEQFF. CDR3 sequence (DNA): TGTGCCAGCAGTGTACGGACAGGGCAATATATTGTGAATGAGCAGTTCTTC.